This TCR beta chain came from a study of identical twins. Study-wide findings and caveats: Among out-of-frame alpha sequences shared by twins, low generation probability occurred in excess.

V was shortened by 4 bases and J by 1 base, with 5 bases between the two germline ends. CDR1 SGHRS and CDR2 YFSETQ come from the germline V gene. The CDR3 loop spans 12 amino acids. TCRdb used MiXCR to reprocess the 5' RACE reads, holding one entry per CDR3 protein. The top ten clones hold around 0.5% of a sample with hundreds of thousands of distinct CDR3 sequences, 20% to 25% of them seen once. This clonotype was counted a few times. Its matching antigen is unknown. The data were also submitted as part of a second study, on yellow fever vaccine responses in identical twins.

The sequence was collected from a woman aged 18-29 years in good health. The J gene is TRBJ2-5, the V gene TRBV5-1; no clear D gene. Sample: CD4+ T cells sorted from blood. This chain's CDR3 is CASSTSQETQYF. In nucleotides, the CDR3 is TGCGCCAGCAGCACCAGCCAAGAGACCCAGTACTTC.